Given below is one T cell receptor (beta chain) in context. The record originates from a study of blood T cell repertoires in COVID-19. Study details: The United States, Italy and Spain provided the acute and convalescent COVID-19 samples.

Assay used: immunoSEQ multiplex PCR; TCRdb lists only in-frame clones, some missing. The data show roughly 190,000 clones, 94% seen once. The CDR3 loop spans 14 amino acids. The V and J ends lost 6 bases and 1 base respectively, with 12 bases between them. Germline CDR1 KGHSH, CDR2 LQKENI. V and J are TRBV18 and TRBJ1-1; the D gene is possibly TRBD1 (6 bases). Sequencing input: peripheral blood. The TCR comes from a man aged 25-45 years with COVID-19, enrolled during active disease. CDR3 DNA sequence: TGTGCCAGCTCTGCGGCACAGGGGAACACTGAAGCTTTCTTT. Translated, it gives CASSAAQGNTEAFF.